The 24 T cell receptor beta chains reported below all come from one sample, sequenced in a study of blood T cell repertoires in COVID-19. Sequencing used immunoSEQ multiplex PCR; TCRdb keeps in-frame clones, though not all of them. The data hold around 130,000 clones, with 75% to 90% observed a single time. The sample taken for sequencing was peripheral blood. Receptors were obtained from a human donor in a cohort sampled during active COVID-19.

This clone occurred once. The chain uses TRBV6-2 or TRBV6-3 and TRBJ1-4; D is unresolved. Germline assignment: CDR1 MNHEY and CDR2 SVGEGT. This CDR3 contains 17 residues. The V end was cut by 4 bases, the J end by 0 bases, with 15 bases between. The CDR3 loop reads CASSLWPPGATNEKLFF. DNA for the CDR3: TGTGCCAGCAGTTTGTGGCCACCGGGAGCAACTAATGAAAAACTGTTTTTT.

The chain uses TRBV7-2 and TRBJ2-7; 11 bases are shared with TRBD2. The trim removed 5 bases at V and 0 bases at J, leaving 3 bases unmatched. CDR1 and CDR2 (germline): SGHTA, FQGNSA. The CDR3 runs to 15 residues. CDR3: CASSEGLAASYEQYV. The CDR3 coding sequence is TGTGCCAGCAGCGAGGGACTAGCGGCCTCCTACGAGCAGTACGTC.

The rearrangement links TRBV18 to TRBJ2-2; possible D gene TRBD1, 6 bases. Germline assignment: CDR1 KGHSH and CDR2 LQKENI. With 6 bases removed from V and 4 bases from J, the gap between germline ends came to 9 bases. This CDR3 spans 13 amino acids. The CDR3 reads CASSPGATGELFF. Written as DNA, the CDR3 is TGTGCCAGCTCCCCAGGGGCCACCGGGGAGCTGTTTTTT.

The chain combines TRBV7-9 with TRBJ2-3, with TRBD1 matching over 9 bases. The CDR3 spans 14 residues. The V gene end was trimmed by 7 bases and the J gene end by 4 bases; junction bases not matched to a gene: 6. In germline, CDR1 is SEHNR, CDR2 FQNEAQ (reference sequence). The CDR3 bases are TGTGCCAGCAACAGGGACAGGGCGGCAGATACGCAGTATTTT. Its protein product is CASNRDRAADTQYF.

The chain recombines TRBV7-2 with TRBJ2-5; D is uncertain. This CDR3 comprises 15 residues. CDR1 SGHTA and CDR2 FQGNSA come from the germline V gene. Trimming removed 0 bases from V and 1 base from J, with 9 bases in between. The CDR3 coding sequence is TGTGCCAGCAGCTTAGCGGCCGCAACCCAAGAGACCCAGTACTTC. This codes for CASSLAAATQETQYF. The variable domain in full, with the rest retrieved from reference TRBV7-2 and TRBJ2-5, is GAGVSQSPSNKVTEKGKDVELRCDPISGHTALYWYRQSLGQGLEFLIYFQGNSAPDKSGLPSDRFSAERTGGSVSTLTIQRTQQEDSAVYLCASSLAAATQETQYFGPGTRLLVL.

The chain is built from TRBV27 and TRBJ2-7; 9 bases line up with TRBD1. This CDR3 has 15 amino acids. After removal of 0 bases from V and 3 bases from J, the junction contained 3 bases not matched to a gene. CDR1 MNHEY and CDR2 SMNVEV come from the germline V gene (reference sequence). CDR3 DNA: TGTGCCAGCAGTTTATCGACAGGGGGTGGCTACGAGCAGTACTTC. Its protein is CASSLSTGGGYEQYF.

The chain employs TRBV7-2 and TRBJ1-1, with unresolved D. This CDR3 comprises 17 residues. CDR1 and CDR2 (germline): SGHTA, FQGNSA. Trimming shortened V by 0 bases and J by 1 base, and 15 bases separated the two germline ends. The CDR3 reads CASSLASSFYSNTEAFF. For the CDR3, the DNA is TGTGCCAGCAGCTTAGCCTCCTCCTTTTACTCGAACACTGAAGCTTTCTTT. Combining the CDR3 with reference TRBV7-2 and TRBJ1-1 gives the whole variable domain GAGVSQSPSNKVTEKGKDVELRCDPISGHTALYWYRQSLGQGLEFLIYFQGNSAPDKSGLPSDRFSAERTGGSVSTLTIQRTQQEDSAVYLCASSLASSFYSNTEAFFGQGTRLTVV.

CDR3: CASSLSAGFNEKLFF. DNA of the CDR3: TGTGCCAGCAGTTTATCTGCGGGGTTTAATGAAAAACTGTTTTTT. This rearrangement joins TRBV27 to TRBJ1-4, with D uncertain. V gave up 0 bases and J gave up 4 bases, with 9 bases separating them. This CDR3 region has 15 residues. Germline loops: CDR1 MNHEY, CDR2 SMNVEV (reference sequence).

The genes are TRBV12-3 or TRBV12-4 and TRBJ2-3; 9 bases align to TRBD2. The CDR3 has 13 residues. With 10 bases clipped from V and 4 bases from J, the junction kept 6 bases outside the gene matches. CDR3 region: CAIRTSVADTQYF. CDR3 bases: TGTGCCATCCGGACTAGCGTGGCAGATACGCAGTATTTT.

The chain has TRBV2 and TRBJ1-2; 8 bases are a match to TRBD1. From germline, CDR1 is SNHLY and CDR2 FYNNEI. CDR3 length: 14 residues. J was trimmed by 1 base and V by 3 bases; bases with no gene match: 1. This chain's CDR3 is CASSEDRDNYGYTF. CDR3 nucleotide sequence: TGTGCCAGCAGTGAGGACAGGGATAACTATGGCTACACCTTC.

The CDR3 sequence is CASSFVGGNYNEQFF. The DNA for the CDR3 is TGTGCCAGCAGCTTTGTGGGGGGGAACTACAATGAGCAGTTCTTC. This rearrangement joins TRBV5-4 to TRBJ2-1; TRBD2 matches at 7 bases. Germline values: CDR1 SGHNT, CDR2 YYREEE (reference sequence). The ends lost 2 bases at V and 3 bases at J; junction bases unmatched: 5. The CDR3 has 15 amino acids.

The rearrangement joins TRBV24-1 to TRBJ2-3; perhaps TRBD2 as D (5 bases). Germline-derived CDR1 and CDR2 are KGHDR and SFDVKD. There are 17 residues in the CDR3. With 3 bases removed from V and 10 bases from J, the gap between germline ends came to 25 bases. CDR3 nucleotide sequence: TGTGCCACCAGTGATCAACACGACCAGATCGGAGACTATGCGCAGTATTTT. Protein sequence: CATSDQHDQIGDYAQYF.

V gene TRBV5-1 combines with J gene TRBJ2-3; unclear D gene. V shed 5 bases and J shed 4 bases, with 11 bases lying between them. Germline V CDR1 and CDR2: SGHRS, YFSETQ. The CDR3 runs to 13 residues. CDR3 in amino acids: CASRAQPPDTQYF. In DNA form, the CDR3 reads TGCGCCAGCAGGGCCCAACCCCCAGATACGCAGTATTTT.

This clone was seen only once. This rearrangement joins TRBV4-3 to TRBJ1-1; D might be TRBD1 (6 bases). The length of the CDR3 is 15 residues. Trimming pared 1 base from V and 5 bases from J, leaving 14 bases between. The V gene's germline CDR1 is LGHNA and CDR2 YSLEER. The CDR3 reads CASSQAIGRGTEAFF. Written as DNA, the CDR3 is TGCGCCAGCAGCCAAGCGATAGGGAGGGGGACTGAAGCTTTCTTT.

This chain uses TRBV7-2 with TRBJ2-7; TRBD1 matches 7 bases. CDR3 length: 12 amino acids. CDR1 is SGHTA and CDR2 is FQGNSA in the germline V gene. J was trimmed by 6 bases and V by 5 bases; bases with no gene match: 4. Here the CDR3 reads CASSRTGAEQYF. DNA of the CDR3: TGTGCCAGCAGCCGAACAGGGGCCGAGCAGTACTTC.

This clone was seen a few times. DNA for the CDR3: TGTGCCAGCAGCCCTATGTTATCGTATGAAGCTTTCTTT. Amino acid sequence: CASSPMLSYEAFF. The chain combines TRBV7-9 with TRBJ1-1, with unresolved D. Germline V CDR1 and CDR2: SEHNR, FQNEAQ (reference sequence). The CDR3 consists of 13 residues. Trimming pared 5 bases from V and 7 bases from J, leaving 14 bases between.

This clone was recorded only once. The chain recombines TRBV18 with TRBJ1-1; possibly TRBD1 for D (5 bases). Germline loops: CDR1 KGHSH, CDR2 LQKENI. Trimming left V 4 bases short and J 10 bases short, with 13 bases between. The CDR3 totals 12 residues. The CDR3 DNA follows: TGTGCCAGCTCACTTTCGGGGGGAGGAGCTTTCTTT. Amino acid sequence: CASSLSGGGAFF.

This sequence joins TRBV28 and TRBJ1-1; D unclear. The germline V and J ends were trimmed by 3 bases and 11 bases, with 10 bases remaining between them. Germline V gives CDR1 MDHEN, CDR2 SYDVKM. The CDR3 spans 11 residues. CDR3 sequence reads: CASSLDYQAFF. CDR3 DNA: TGTGCCAGCAGTTTGGACTATCAGGCTTTCTTT.

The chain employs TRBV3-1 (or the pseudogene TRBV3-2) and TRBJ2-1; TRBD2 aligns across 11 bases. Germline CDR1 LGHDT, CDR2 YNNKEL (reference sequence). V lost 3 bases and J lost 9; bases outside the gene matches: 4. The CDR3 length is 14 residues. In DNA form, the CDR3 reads TGTGCCAGCAGCCATTTAGCGGGGGGGGTTGAGCAGTTCTTC. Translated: CASSHLAGGVEQFF.

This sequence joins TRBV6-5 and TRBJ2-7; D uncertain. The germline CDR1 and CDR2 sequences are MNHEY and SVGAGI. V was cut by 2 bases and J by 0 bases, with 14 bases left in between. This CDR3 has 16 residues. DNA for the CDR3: TGTGCCAGCAGTTACGGTGGGCTCCTAAGCTCCTACGAGCAGTACGTC. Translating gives CASSYGGLLSSYEQYV.

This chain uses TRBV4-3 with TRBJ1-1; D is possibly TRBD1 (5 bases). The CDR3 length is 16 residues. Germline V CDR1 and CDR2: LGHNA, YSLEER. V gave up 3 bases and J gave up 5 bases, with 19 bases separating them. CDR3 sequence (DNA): TGCGCCAGCAGCCAGACCCCTAAAATCGGGGGGACTGAAGCTTTCTTT. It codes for CASSQTPKIGGTEAFF.

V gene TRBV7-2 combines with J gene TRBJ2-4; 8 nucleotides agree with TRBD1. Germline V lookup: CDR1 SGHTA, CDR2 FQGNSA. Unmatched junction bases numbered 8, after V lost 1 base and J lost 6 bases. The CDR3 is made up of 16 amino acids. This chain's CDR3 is CASSLVSGGQGNIQYF. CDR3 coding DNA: TGTGCCAGCAGCTTAGTGTCAGGGGGCCAGGGAAACATTCAGTACTTC.

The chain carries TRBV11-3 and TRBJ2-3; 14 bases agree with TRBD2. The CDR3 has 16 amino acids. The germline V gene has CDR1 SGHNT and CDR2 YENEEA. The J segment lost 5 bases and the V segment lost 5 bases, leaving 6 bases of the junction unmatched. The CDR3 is CASSLTSGRVVDTQYF. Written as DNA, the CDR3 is TGTGCCAGCAGCCTGACTAGCGGGAGGGTAGTAGATACGCAGTATTTT.

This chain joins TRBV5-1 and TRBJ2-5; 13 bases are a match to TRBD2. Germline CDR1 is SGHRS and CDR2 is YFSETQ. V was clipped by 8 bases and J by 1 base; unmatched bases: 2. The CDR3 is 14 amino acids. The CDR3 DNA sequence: TGCGCCAGTGGACTAGCGGGGGCCCAAGAGACCCAGTACTTC. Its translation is CASGLAGAQETQYF.